The present TCR beta chain was sequenced within a study of cytomegalovirus exposure and HLA in healthy donors. V dropped 5 bases and J dropped 4 bases, with 11 bases sitting between them. The germline V gene encodes CDR1 SGHTA and CDR2 FQGTGA. The CDR3 consists of 13 residues. Amplification used 60 Vbeta primers and 13 Jbeta primers. The table came from immunoSEQ multiplex PCR; TCRdb's copy has only in-frame clones and leaves some out. This table has under 100,000 clones, 63% appearing once. The chain recombines TRBV7-3 with TRBJ2-5; no reliable D call. This clonotype was sampled from a woman between 35 and 50 years old in good health and CMV-seropositive. The sequencing input was PBMCs. CDR3: CASSVDGSETQYF. The CDR3 DNA reads TGTGCCAGCAGCGTTGACGGGTCAGAGACCCAGTACTTC.